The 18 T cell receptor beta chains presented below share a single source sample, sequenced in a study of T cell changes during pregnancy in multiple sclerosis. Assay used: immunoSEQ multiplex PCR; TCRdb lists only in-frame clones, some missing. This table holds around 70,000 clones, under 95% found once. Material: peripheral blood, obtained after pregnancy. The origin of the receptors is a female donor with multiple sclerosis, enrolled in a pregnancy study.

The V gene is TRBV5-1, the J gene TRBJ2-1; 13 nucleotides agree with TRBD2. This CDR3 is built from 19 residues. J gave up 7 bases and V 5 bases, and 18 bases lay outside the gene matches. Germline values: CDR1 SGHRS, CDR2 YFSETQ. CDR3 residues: CASRYIGTSGILRRNEQFF. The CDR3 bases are TGCGCCAGCAGATACATCGGGACTAGCGGGATCTTACGAAGGAATGAGCAGTTCTTC. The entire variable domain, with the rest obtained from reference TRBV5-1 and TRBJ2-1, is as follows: KAGVTQTPRYLIKTRGQQVTLSCSPISGHRSVSWYQQTPGQGLQFLFEYFSETQRNKGNFPGRFSGRQFSNSRSEMNVSTLELGDSALYLCASRYIGTSGILRRNEQFFGPGTRLTVL.

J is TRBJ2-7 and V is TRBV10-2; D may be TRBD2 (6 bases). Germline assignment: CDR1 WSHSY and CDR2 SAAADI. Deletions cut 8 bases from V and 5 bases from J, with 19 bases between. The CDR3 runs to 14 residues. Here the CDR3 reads CASVGGLASHEQYF. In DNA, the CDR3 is TGCGCCAGCGTAGGTGGCCTAGCGAGCCACGAGCAGTACTTC.

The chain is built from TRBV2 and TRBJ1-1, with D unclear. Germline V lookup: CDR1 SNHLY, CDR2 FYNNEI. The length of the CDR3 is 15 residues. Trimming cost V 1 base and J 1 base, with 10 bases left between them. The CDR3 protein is CASSEVATRNTEAFF. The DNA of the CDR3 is TGTGCCAGCAGTGAAGTCGCCACACGGAACACTGAAGCTTTCTTT.

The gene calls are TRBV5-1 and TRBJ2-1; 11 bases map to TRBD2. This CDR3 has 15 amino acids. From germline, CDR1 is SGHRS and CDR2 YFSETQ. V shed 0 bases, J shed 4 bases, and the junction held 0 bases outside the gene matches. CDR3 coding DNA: TGCGCCAGCAGCTTGGGACTAGCGGGATACAATGAGCAGTTCTTC. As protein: CASSLGLAGYNEQFF. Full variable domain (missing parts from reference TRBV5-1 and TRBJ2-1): KAGVTQTPRYLIKTRGQQVTLSCSPISGHRSVSWYQQTPGQGLQFLFEYFSETQRNKGNFPGRFSGRQFSNSRSEMNVSTLELGDSALYLCASSLGLAGYNEQFFGPGTRLTVL.

The chain's CDR3 is CASSPPKGQGFEAFF. In DNA form, the CDR3 reads TGTGCCAGCTCACCACCCAAGGGACAGGGGTTTGAAGCTTTCTTT. The chain employs TRBV18 and TRBJ1-1; 10 bases align to TRBD1. V gave up 0 bases and J gave up 7 bases; unmatched junction bases: 5. Germline V gene sequence: CDR1 KGHSH, CDR2 LQKENI. The CDR3 sequence is 15 residues long.

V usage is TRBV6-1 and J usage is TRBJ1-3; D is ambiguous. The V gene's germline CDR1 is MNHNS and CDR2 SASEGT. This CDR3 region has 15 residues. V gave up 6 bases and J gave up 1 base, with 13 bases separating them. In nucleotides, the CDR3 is TGTGCCAGCAGACCCCCCGGGATTTCTGGAAACACCATATATTTT. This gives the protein CASRPPGISGNTIYF.

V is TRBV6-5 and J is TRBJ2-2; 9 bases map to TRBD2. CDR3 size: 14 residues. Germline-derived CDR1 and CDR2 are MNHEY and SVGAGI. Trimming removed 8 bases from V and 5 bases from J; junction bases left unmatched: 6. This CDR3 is CASGREGRTGELFF. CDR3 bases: TGTGCCAGCGGGCGGGAGGGCCGGACCGGGGAGCTGTTTTTT.

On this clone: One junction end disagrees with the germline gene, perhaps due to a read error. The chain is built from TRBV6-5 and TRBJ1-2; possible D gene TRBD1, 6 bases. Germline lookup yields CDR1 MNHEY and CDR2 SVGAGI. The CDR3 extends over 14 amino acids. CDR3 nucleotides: TGTGCCAGCAGTTACCGGCAGGGGATCTATGTCTACACCTTC. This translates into CASSYRQGIYVYTF.

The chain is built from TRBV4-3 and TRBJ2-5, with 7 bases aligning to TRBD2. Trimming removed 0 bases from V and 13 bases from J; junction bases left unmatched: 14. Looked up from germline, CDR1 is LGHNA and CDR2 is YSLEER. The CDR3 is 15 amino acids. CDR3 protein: CASSQDQTTGGRLYF. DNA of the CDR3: TGCGCCAGCAGCCAAGATCAGACCACGGGAGGCCGACTGTACTTC.

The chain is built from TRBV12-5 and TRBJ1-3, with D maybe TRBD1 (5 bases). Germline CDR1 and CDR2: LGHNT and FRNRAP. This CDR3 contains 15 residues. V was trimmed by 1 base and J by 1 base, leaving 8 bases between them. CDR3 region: CASGLAGLSGNTIYF. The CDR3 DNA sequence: TGTGCTAGTGGTTTGGCGGGACTTTCTGGAAACACCATATATTTT.

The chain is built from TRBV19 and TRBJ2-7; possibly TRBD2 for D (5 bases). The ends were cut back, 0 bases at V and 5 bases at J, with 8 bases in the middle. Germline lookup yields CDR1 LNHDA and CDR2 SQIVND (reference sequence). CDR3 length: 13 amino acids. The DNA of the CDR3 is TGTGCCAGTAGTATAGATGAGGGCGACGAGCAGTACTTC. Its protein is CASSIDEGDEQYF.

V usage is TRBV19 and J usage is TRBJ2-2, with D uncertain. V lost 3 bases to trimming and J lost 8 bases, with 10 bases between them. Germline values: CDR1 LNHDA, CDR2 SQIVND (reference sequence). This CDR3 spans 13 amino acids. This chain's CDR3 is CASSILGPGELFF. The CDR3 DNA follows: TGTGCCAGTAGTATCCTTGGGCCGGGGGAGCTGTTTTTT.

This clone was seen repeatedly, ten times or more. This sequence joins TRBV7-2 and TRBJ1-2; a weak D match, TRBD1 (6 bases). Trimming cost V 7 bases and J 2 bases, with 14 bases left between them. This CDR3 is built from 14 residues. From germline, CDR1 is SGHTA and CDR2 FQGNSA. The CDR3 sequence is CASTQIQGNYGYTF. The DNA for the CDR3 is TGTGCCAGCACCCAAATACAGGGCAACTATGGCTACACCTTC.

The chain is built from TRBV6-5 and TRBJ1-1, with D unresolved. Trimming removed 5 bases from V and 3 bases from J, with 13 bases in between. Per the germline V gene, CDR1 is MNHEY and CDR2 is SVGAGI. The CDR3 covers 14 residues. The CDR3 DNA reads TGTGCCAGCAGTCCTGTGAGCGGGCACACTGAAGCTTTCTTT. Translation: CASSPVSGHTEAFF.

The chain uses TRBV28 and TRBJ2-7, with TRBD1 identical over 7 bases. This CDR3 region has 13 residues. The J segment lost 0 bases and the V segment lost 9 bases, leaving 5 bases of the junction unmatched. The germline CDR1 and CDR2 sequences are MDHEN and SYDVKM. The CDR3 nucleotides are TGTGCCAGTATACAGGGGAGCTCCTACGAGCAGTACTTC. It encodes CASIQGSSYEQYF.

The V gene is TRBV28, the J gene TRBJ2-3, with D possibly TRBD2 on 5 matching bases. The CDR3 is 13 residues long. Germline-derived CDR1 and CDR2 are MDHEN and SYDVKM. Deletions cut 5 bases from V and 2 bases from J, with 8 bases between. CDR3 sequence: CASSSGYTDTQYF. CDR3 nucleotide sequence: TGTGCCAGCAGTAGCGGCTACACAGATACGCAGTATTTT.

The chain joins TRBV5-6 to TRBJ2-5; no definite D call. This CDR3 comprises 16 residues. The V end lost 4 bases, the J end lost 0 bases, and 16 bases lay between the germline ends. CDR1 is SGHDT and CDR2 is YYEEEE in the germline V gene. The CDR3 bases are TGTGCCAGCAGCCTTGCTACAGACAATTACCAAGAGACCCAGTACTTC. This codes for CASSLATDNYQETQYF.

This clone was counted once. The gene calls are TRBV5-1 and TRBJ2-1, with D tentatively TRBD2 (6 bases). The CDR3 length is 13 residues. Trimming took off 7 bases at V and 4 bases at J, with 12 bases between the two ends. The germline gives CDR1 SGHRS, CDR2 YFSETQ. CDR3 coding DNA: TGCGCCAGCCTAGGCGGGGAGTACAATGAGCAGTTCTTC. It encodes CASLGGEYNEQFF.